This T cell receptor beta chain is drawn from a study of shared clonotypes between healthy human individuals. Points from the study as a whole: Naive subsets usually exceeded memory subsets in estimated richness.

This CDR3 is 11 amino acids long. Both CD45RO+ cells and CCR7-negative CD45RA+ TemRA cells were combined to make up CD8 memory. This clone was picked up one time. Its specificity is unknown. Using immunoSEQ multiplex PCR, the repertoire was profiled, and TCRdb retains in-frame clones only, with some absent. The sample shows approximately 350,000 clones, 96% of them seen only once. The chain is built from TRBV1 and TRBJ2-1. TRBV1 counts as a pseudogene. The sample was memory CD8+ T cells sorted from blood. Subset in this sample: CD45RO+ cells pooled with CCR7-negative TemRA cells. The receptor was isolated from a man under 40 in good health. CDR3 amino acids: CTSSQDNEQFF. CDR3 DNA sequence: TGCACCAGCAGCCAAGACAATGAGCAGTTCTTC.